The source of this TCR beta chain is a study of blood T cell repertoires in COVID-19. Study-wide background: Italy, Spain and the United States were the sources of the convalescent and acute COVID-19 samples. T cells, B-cell-depleted T cells, or PBMCs provided the cDNA or gDNA that served as material.

The CDR3 sequence is 17 residues long. CDR1 is MRHNA and CDR2 is SNTAGT in the germline V gene. The trim removed 8 bases at V and 13 bases at J, leaving 22 bases unmatched. In the source study's methods: It was from reference gene primer amplification that nucleated cell counts were estimated. The protocol was immunoSEQ multiplex PCR, while the TCRdb copy is restricted to in-frame clones and leaves out a portion. V and J calls and clone size come straight from that table; D and trimming were deduced from the DNA. The data hold some 100,000 clones, with less than 80% observed a single time. The sequencing sample was made of peripheral blood. The chain combines TRBV6-4 with TRBJ1-6, with 8 bases identical to TRBD1. This TCR derives from a man aged 45-60 years with acute or convalescent COVID-19. For the CDR3, the DNA is TGTGCCAGCCCTGGACAGGGATGGGGCCACTCTTGGGTTCCCCTCCACTTT. Its translation: CASPGQGWGHSWVPLHF.